The text below deals with one TCR beta chain. Antigen specificity is unknown. This specimen comes from a study of T cell responses to AZD1222 COVID-19 vaccine. General study points: The span of vaccine-associated CD4 TCRs extended across spike, with dominance at 160-218 and 743-854. Samples come after the peak T cell response, not at day 14.

Unmatched junction bases numbered 7, after V lost 5 bases and J lost 9 bases. The CDR3 sequence is 13 residues long. The V gene's germline CDR1 is SGHAT and CDR2 FQNNGV. Here immunoSEQ multiplex PCR was the method, and the copy in TCRdb shows in-frame clones only, minus some. Among approximately 170,000 clones listed, roughly 90% were seen once. This specimen consisted of peripheral blood, obtained on day 0 of AZD1222 vaccination. The V gene is TRBV11-2, the J gene TRBJ2-1; 7 bases fit TRBD2. The sequence was collected from an adult in good health. DNA for the CDR3: TGTGCCAGCAGCGATCTCCTAGCGGTTGAGCAGTTCTTC. Its translation: CASSDLLAVEQFF.